The present T cell receptor beta chain was sequenced within a study of blood T cell repertoires in COVID-19. Only in-frame clones appear in the TCRdb table, and some are missing; sequencing was by immunoSEQ multiplex PCR. Of almost 50,000 clones in the sample, roughly two thirds were seen once. Germline V gene data show CDR1 as MDHEN and CDR2 as SYDVKM. This CDR3 comprises 14 residues. The V end was cut by 8 bases, the J end by 0 bases, with 14 bases between. This receptor was obtained from a woman between 70 and 85 years old with acute or convalescent COVID-19. The rearrangement joins TRBV28 to TRBJ2-7, with a weak D call TRBD1 (6 bases). Sequenced material: peripheral blood. CDR3 in DNA: TGTGCCAGCGTGGGACGGGACACCTCCTACGAGCAGTACTTC. Protein sequence: CASVGRDTSYEQYF.